The clone carrying this T cell receptor beta chain was observed a handful of times. The antigen remains unidentified. This sample is drawn from a study of vaccination and CD4 T cells after COVID-19. Study-wide context: Post-COVID draws came a median roughly 97 days after diagnosis (range 35 to 161). The study's findings and limits: SARS-CoV-2-reactive clonotypes showed a nonsignificant median rise from roughly 21 to 40.

Once obtained from cultured CD4+ T cells, the DNA was sequenced using the Oncomine TCR Beta short-read assay. Each CDR3 protein is one row after TCRdb ran MiXCR on the PCR reads. The data contain roughly 9,900 distinct CDR3 sequences, roughly 28% of them singletons. Treatment described: roughly ten-day PBMC culture with coronavirus spike peptide pools or control peptides (ViraFEST assay). The ends were cut back, 4 bases at V and 4 bases at J, with 17 bases in the middle. Germline CDR1 DFQATT, CDR2 SNEGSKA (reference sequence). The CDR3 sequence is 14 residues long. Sequencing was done on a sample of CD4+ T cells from blood, cultured in vitro. This TCR derives from a human donor who had recovered from COVID-19. V and J are TRBV20-1 and TRBJ2-7; either TRBD1 or TRBD2 may supply D (5 bases each). The CDR3 region is CSATPGPTLYEQYF. The CDR3 DNA reads as TGCAGTGCTACGCCGGGACCCACCCTGTACGAGCAGTACTTC.